The 23 T cell receptor beta chains below all came from one sample that was sequenced in a study of siplizumab effects on memory and regulatory T cells. Produced via immunoSEQ multiplex PCR; TCRdb's table is partial and in-frame only. The sample shows approximately 50,000 clones, about 94% of them seen only once. Sequencing input: CD8+ T cells sorted from blood. The source of these receptors is a human donor in good health.

The chain recombines TRBV10-3 with TRBJ2-4; 7 bases are a match to TRBD1. This CDR3 is 13 amino acids long. CDR1 and CDR2 from the germline V gene are ENHRY and SYGVKD. The junction had 1 base not matched to a gene; V was cut back by 3 bases and J by 5 bases. The CDR3 protein is CAISDGTENIQYF. The CDR3 coding sequence is TGTGCCATCAGTGACGGGACAGAAAACATTCAGTACTTC.

The rearrangement joins TRBV28 to TRBJ2-7; D uncertain. This CDR3 is built from 16 residues. V was trimmed by 3 bases and J by 1 base, leaving 16 bases between them. CDR1 and CDR2 (germline): MDHEN, SYDVKM. The CDR3 loop is CASSFVPVVGSYEQYF. The CDR3 DNA reads as TGTGCCAGCAGTTTTGTTCCCGTTGTGGGTTCCTACGAGCAGTACTTC. The complete variable domain, with remaining parts taken from reference TRBV28 and TRBJ2-7, reads DVKVTQSSRYLVKRTGEKVFLECVQDMDHENMFWYRQDPGLGLRLIYFSYDVKMKEKGDIPEGYSVSREKKERFSLILESASTNQTSMYLCASSFVPVVGSYEQYFGPGTRLTVT.

This chain connects TRBV7-9 to TRBJ2-7, with 8 bases aligning to TRBD1. This CDR3 spans 16 amino acids. With V trimmed by 2 bases and J by 3 bases, 9 bases remained unmatched. CDR1 and CDR2 (germline): SEHNR, FQNEAQ (reference sequence). CDR3 in DNA: TGTGCCAGCAGCTTAACTATGGGACAGGCCGTCTACGAGCAGTACTTC. It yields the protein CASSLTMGQAVYEQYF.

Points on this clone: Its ends do not fully match the called genes, so a read error is possible. The gene calls are TRBV7-2 and TRBJ2-2; tentative D call: TRBD2 (6 bases). Germline V gene data show CDR1 as SGHTA and CDR2 as FQGNSA. The CDR3 runs 11 residues. The CDR3 DNA follows: TGTGCCAGCAGCTTTCACCGGGACTCGACTTTT. Translation gives CASSFHRDSTF.

This sequence joins TRBV7-9 and TRBJ2-7; no clear D gene. There are 15 residues in the CDR3. The germline gives CDR1 SEHNR, CDR2 FQNEAQ (reference sequence). The V gene lost 3 bases and the J gene lost 3 bases, with 15 bases spanning the gap. The CDR3 nucleotides read TGTGCCAGCAGCTTTTTTCTGGGTGAAAACTACGAGCAGTACTTC. It encodes CASSFFLGENYEQYF. Combining the CDR3 with reference TRBV7-9 and TRBJ2-7 gives the whole variable domain DTGVSQNPRHKITKRGQNVTFRCDPISEHNRLYWYRQTLGQGPEFLTYFQNEAQLEKSRLLSDRFSAERPKGSFSTLEIQRTEQGDSAMYLCASSFFLGENYEQYFGPGTRLTVT.

This chain joins TRBV27 and TRBJ1-4; 10 bases are shared with TRBD1. The germline V gene encodes CDR1 MNHEY and CDR2 SMNVEV (reference sequence). The ends lost 2 bases at V and 7 bases at J; junction bases unmatched: 4. CDR3 length: 15 residues. The CDR3 loop reads CASSLVWDRGEKLFF. Written as DNA, the CDR3 is TGTGCCAGCAGTTTAGTATGGGACAGGGGTGAAAAACTGTTTTTT.

V and J are TRBV4-1 and TRBJ2-5, with a weak D call TRBD2 (6 bases). V was cut by 5 bases and J by 5 bases, with 12 bases left in between. Germline V gene data show CDR1 as MGHRA and CDR2 as YSYEKL. The CDR3 extends over 13 amino acids. The CDR3 region is CASSAGPGETQYF. CDR3 coding DNA: TGCGCCAGCAGCGCGGGACCAGGGGAGACCCAGTACTTC.

The genes are TRBV7-3 and TRBJ2-1, with TRBD1 identical over 9 bases. CDR1 and CDR2 (germline): SGHTA, FQGTGA. Germline trimming cut 5 bases from V and 2 bases from J; bases unmatched to any gene: 4. The CDR3 extends over 15 amino acids. The CDR3 nucleotides are TGTGCCAGCAGCCCACGACAGGGGGCCTACAATGAGCAGTTCTTC. The encoded protein is CASSPRQGAYNEQFF.

The V and J genes are TRBV19 and TRBJ2-5; D may correspond to TRBD1 or TRBD2 (5 bases each). Per the germline V gene, CDR1 is LNHDA and CDR2 is SQIVND (reference sequence). V was trimmed by 11 bases and J by 1 base, leaving 14 bases between them. The CDR3 has 13 residues. Here the CDR3 reads CASRGVGQETQYF. The CDR3 coding sequence is TGTGCCTCGCGAGGGGTAGGCCAAGAGACCCAGTACTTC.

The chain couples TRBV29-1 to TRBJ2-7; D may be TRBD1 or TRBD2 (6 bases each). The CDR3 is made up of 12 amino acids. Germline CDR1 SQVTM, CDR2 ANQGSEA. Between the trimmed V and J ends, which lost 6 bases and 5 bases, there was a span of 14 bases. CDR3 loop: CSVNGGNNEQYF. The CDR3 DNA follows: TGCAGCGTGAACGGGGGCAACAACGAGCAGTACTTC.

V gene TRBV4-2 combines with J gene TRBJ2-6, with 7 positions matching TRBD2. Trimming cost V 1 base and J 0 bases; bases outside gene matches: 0. Per the germline V gene, CDR1 is LGHNA and CDR2 is YNFKEQ. The CDR3 has 16 amino acids. For the CDR3, the DNA is TGTGCCAGCAGCCAAGCTAGCGGCTCTGGGGCCAACGTCCTGACTTTC. This encodes CASSQASGSGANVLTF.

This chain uses TRBV7-8 with TRBJ1-1; D is uncertain. Trimming pared 5 bases from V and 7 bases from J, leaving 14 bases between. The CDR3 contains 13 residues. Germline CDR1 reads SGHVS; CDR2 reads FQNEAQ. CDR3 protein: CASSDRSRVEAFF. The CDR3 nucleotides read TGTGCCAGCAGCGATCGATCACGGGTTGAAGCTTTCTTT.

J is TRBJ2-3 and V is TRBV28; the match to TRBD1 covers 11 bases. Germline CDR1 reads MDHEN; CDR2 reads SYDVKM. The CDR3 has 16 amino acids. V was pared by 6 bases and J by 6 bases, with 11 bases of the junction left unmatched. The CDR3 is CASRLQGTGGRDTQYF. As DNA, the CDR3 is TGTGCCAGCAGACTCCAAGGGACAGGGGGGAGGGATACGCAGTATTTT. The variable domain in full, with the rest retrieved from reference TRBV28 and TRBJ2-3, is DVKVTQSSRYLVKRTGEKVFLECVQDMDHENMFWYRQDPGLGLRLIYFSYDVKMKEKGDIPEGYSVSREKKERFSLILESASTNQTSMYLCASRLQGTGGRDTQYFGPGTRLTVL.

The chain uses TRBV4-1 and TRBJ1-3; no firm D call. Germline V gene sequence: CDR1 MGHRA, CDR2 YSYEKL. V was trimmed by 1 base and J by 1 base, leaving 5 bases between them. The CDR3 runs to 14 residues. CDR3 in amino acids: CASSQGWSGNTIYF. In DNA, the CDR3 is TGCGCCAGCAGCCAAGGCTGGTCTGGAAACACCATATATTTT.

The chain joins TRBV7-9 to TRBJ2-3; the match to TRBD2 covers 14 bases. Looked up from germline, CDR1 is SEHNR and CDR2 is FQNEAQ (reference sequence). J was trimmed by 5 bases and V by 5 bases; bases with no gene match: 12. This CDR3 is built from 18 residues. In DNA form, the CDR3 reads TGTGCCAGCAGCCTCTTAGGGACTAGCGGGAGTGGCGGAGATACGCAGTATTTT. Encoded protein: CASSLLGTSGSGGDTQYF. Looking up the rest from reference TRBV7-9 and TRBJ2-3 gives the full variable domain: DTGVSQNPRHKITKRGQNVTFRCDPISEHNRLYWYRQTLGQGPEFLTYFQNEAQLEKSRLLSDRFSAERPKGSFSTLEIQRTEQGDSAMYLCASSLLGTSGSGGDTQYFGPGTRLTVL.

The V call is TRBV6-5, the J call TRBJ2-7; 7 bases agree with TRBD2. This CDR3 is built from 11 residues. CDR1 and CDR2 (germline): MNHEY, SVGAGI. With 10 bases clipped from V and 9 bases from J, the junction kept 9 bases outside the gene matches. The CDR3 here is CATGGGMGQYF. The CDR3 coding sequence is TGTGCCACCGGGGGAGGGATGGGGCAGTACTTC.

This chain links TRBV6-6 with TRBJ2-3; D is uncertain. Germline V gives CDR1 MNHNY, CDR2 SVGAGI (reference sequence). The V gene lost 8 bases and the J gene lost 4 bases, with 10 bases spanning the gap. This CDR3 region has 12 residues. DNA of the CDR3: TGTGCCAGCGGTTCGGAAGCAGATACGCAGTATTTT. Translation gives CASGSEADTQYF.

V is TRBV27 and J is TRBJ2-1; 7 bases agree with TRBD2. Unmatched junction bases numbered 3, after V lost 8 bases and J lost 5 bases. Per the germline V gene, CDR1 is MNHEY and CDR2 is SMNVEV (reference sequence). This CDR3 is 12 amino acids long. The CDR3 sequence is CASGTIDNEQFF. In DNA form, the CDR3 reads TGTGCCAGCGGGACTATAGACAATGAGCAGTTCTTC.

The chain joins TRBV27 to TRBJ2-1; no definite D call. Germline CDR1 reads MNHEY; CDR2 reads SMNVEV (reference sequence). This CDR3 is 14 amino acids long. The V and J ends lost 6 bases and 1 base respectively, with 10 bases between them. In DNA, the CDR3 is TGTGCCAGCAGCAGCCTCGGGTCCTACAATGAGCAGTTCTTC. It yields the protein CASSSLGSYNEQFF.

The chain is built from TRBV11-2 and TRBJ1-4; D possibly corresponds to TRBD1 (6 bases). This CDR3 is built from 19 residues. Germline CDR1 SGHAT, CDR2 FQNNGV. V was shortened by 5 bases and J by 2 bases, with 24 bases between the two germline ends. The CDR3 DNA reads as TGTGCCAGCAGCCCCCACCGACAGGTCGGGACCGCGACTAATGAAAAACTGTTTTTT. Encoded protein: CASSPHRQVGTATNEKLFF.

V usage is TRBV7-9 and J usage is TRBJ2-7, with a tentative D call TRBD2 (6 bases). The germline gives CDR1 SEHNR, CDR2 FQNEAQ (reference sequence). V dropped 6 bases and J dropped 1 base, with 10 bases sitting between them. This CDR3 is 13 amino acids long. The CDR3 loop is CASRGGWSYEQYF. The CDR3 DNA sequence: TGTGCCAGCAGGGGAGGATGGTCCTACGAGCAGTACTTC.

The chain has TRBV7-8 and TRBJ2-5; D is perhaps TRBD1 (6 bases). Germline V lookup: CDR1 SGHVS, CDR2 FQNEAQ. The CDR3 loop spans 13 amino acids. The V and J ends lost 5 bases and 4 bases respectively, with 11 bases between them. The DNA of the CDR3 is TGTGCCAGCAGCCCAGGACAGCGAGAGACCCAGTACTTC. Amino acids: CASSPGQRETQYF.

This clone showed up just once. The rearrangement uses TRBV5-6 and TRBJ1-3; TRBD1 matches 9 bases. The CDR3 has 16 residues. CDR1 and CDR2 (germline): SGHDT, YYEEEE. J gave up 2 bases and V 2 bases, and 5 bases lay outside the gene matches. The CDR3 region is CASSFWGQGAGNTIYF. CDR3 in DNA: TGTGCCAGCAGCTTTTGGGGACAGGGAGCTGGAAACACCATATATTTT.